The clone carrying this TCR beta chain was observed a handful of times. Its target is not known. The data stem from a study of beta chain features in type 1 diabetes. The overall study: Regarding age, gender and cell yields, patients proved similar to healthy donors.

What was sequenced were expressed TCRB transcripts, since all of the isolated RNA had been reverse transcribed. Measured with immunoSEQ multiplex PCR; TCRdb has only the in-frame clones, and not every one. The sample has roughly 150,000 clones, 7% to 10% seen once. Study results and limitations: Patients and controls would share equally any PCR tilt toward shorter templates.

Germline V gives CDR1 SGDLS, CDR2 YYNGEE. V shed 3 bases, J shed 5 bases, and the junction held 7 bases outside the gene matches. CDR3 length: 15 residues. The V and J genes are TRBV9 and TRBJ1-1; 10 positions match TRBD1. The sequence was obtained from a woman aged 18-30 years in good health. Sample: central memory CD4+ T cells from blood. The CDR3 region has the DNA TGTGCCAGCAGCGATCCCGGGACAGGGGTGACTGAAGCTTTCTTT. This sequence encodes CASSDPGTGVTEAFF.